These 18 T cell receptor beta chains originate from one sample sequenced in a study of blood T cell repertoires in COVID-19. The assay was immunoSEQ multiplex PCR, and TCRdb's table has in-frame clones only and misses some. The top ten clones hold 4.8% of a sample with about 220,000 clones, about 83% of them seen once. Sequencing was performed on PBMCs or T cells enriched from blood (not recorded which). The receptor source for this set is a woman aged 50 to 60 who had been exposed to COVID-19.

V is TRBV12-5 and J is TRBJ1-1; perhaps TRBD1 as D (5 bases). The V end lost 7 bases, the J end lost 11 bases, and 14 bases lay between the germline ends. In germline, CDR1 is LGHNT, CDR2 FRNRAP. CDR3 size: 11 residues. As DNA, the CDR3 is TGTGCTAGTGCCGAGGCGGGGCTTGCTTTCTTT. It translates to CASAEAGLAFF.

V is TRBV12-1 and J is TRBJ1-5; the table's D call of TRBD1 was not tested on the DNA. TRBV12-1 is a listed pseudogene. The CDR3 loop spans 20 amino acids. CDR3 sequence: CASSRYSVLDASRVRQPQHF. DNA of the CDR3: TGTGCCAGCAGCAGATACAGCGTTCTGGACGCAAGCAGGGTGAGGCAGCCCCAGCATTTT.

In its sample, this clone was seen once. A much larger clone is a single base away; this may be a read error. The V and J genes are TRBV11-1 and TRBJ1-1; D gene ambiguous. Germline CDR1 SGHAT, CDR2 FQDESV (reference sequence). The V gene lost 1 base and the J gene lost 1 base, with 4 bases spanning the gap. CDR3 length: 13 amino acids. The chain's CDR3 is CASSLDRNTEAFF. The CDR3 coding sequence is TGTGCCAGCAGCTTAGACAGGAACACTGAAGCTTTCTTT.

The rearrangement links TRBV29-1 to TRBJ2-1; 12 nucleotides line up with TRBD2. The germline V gene encodes CDR1 SQVTM and CDR2 ANQGSEA. The CDR3 runs 16 residues. V trimming: 1 base; J trimming: 3 bases; junction bases outside the gene matches: 4. The CDR3 sequence is CSVEGTSGGYYNEQFF. The CDR3 nucleotides are TGCAGCGTTGAAGGAACTAGCGGGGGGTACTACAATGAGCAGTTCTTC.

The CDR3 is CASSISGDRYQPQHF. The CDR3 coding sequence is TGTGCCAGTAGTATAAGCGGGGATAGGTATCAGCCCCAGCATTTT. V is TRBV19 and J is TRBJ1-5; no firm D call. CDR1 is LNHDA, CDR2 SQIVND, per germline (reference sequence). Trimming shortened V by 2 bases and J by 5 bases, and 13 bases separated the two germline ends. The CDR3 covers 15 residues.

The chain has TRBV29-1 and TRBJ1-1; D is uncertain. The CDR3 is 11 residues long. Germline-derived CDR1 and CDR2 are SQVTM and ANQGSEA. V lost 6 bases to trimming and J lost 4 bases, with 9 bases between them. The CDR3 coding sequence is TGCAGCGTAACGGGAGGCACTGAAGCTTTCTTT. Its translation: CSVTGGTEAFF.

The chain employs TRBV24-1 and TRBJ2-5; 9 nucleotides match TRBD1. The junction had 5 bases not matched to a gene; V was cut back by 4 bases and J by 3 bases. The CDR3 sequence is 15 residues long. Germline V gives CDR1 KGHDR, CDR2 SFDVKD. The CDR3 spells CATSDPRQGEETQYF. The DNA for the CDR3 is TGTGCCACCAGTGACCCCCGACAGGGGGAAGAGACCCAGTACTTC.

The genes are TRBV30 and TRBJ2-5; D is unresolved. The CDR3 has 13 amino acids. Germline CDR1 and CDR2: GTSNPN and SVGIG (reference sequence). V was clipped by 1 base and J by 9 bases, with 15 bases between them. The CDR3 nucleotides read TGTGCCTGGAGTGACCTCCGGCGGCTGGCCCAGTACTTC. The encoded protein is CAWSDLRRLAQYF.

In this sample, this clone turned up a few times. The chain carries TRBV30 and TRBJ2-7; 9 bases map to TRBD1. The CDR3 length is 14 residues. After removal of 2 bases from V and 6 bases from J, the junction contained 8 bases not matched to a gene. Germline CDR1 GTSNPN, CDR2 SVGIG (reference sequence). The DNA of the CDR3 is TGTGCCTGGAGTTCGGGGACAGGGCTCTCCGAGCAGTACTTC. It translates to CAWSSGTGLSEQYF.

The CDR3 region is CASSPSNRRSSYEQYF. The CDR3 DNA reads as TGTGCCAGCTCACCGTCGAATCGTAGGAGCTCCTACGAGCAGTACTTC. The rearrangement joins TRBV18 to TRBJ2-7; D gene ambiguous. Germline CDR1 KGHSH, CDR2 LQKENI. The CDR3 extends over 16 amino acids. V gave up 3 bases and J gave up 0 bases, with 15 bases separating them.

The rearrangement links TRBV27 to TRBJ1-5, with 10 bases identical to TRBD1. Germline CDR1 reads MNHEY; CDR2 reads SMNVEV (reference sequence). This CDR3 has 19 residues. J was trimmed by 6 bases and V by 5 bases; bases with no gene match: 19. This chain's CDR3 is CASSPKIGLTGGAGQPQHF. DNA for the CDR3: TGTGCCAGCAGTCCGAAAATAGGCCTGACAGGGGGCGCAGGTCAGCCCCAGCATTTT.

The V call is TRBV5-6, the J call TRBJ1-3; 8 bases line up with TRBD1. This CDR3 spans 17 amino acids. The trim removed 2 bases at V and 1 base at J, leaving 8 bases unmatched. The V gene's germline CDR1 is SGHDT and CDR2 YYEEEE. The CDR3 spells CASSLTPGGASGNTIYF. The CDR3 nucleotides read TGTGCCAGCAGCTTAACCCCAGGGGGCGCGTCTGGAAACACCATATATTTT.

The table lists this clone with a count of one. The chain combines TRBV6-2 or TRBV6-3 with TRBJ2-7; 8 bases are a match to TRBD2. V was clipped by 2 bases and J by 3 bases; unmatched bases: 9. This CDR3 is 16 amino acids long. The germline V gene encodes CDR1 MNHEY and CDR2 SVGEGT. CDR3 sequence (DNA): TGTGCCAGCAGTTACGATCTGACGGGGGGGCTCTACGAGCAGTACTTC. It yields the protein CASSYDLTGGLYEQYF.

The gene calls are TRBV30 and TRBJ1-3; 7 bases line up with TRBD1. The J segment lost 3 bases and the V segment lost 0 bases, leaving 5 bases of the junction unmatched. This CDR3 spans 15 amino acids. Germline assignment: CDR1 GTSNPN and CDR2 SVGIG (reference sequence). The CDR3 protein is CAWSVAGGVGNTIYF. The CDR3, as DNA: TGTGCCTGGAGTGTCGCAGGGGGAGTTGGAAACACCATATATTTT.

This chain joins TRBV5-6 and TRBJ1-2; 7 bases fit TRBD1. The junction had 15 bases not matched to a gene; V was cut back by 8 bases and J by 8 bases. Germline CDR1 SGHDT, CDR2 YYEEEE. There are 14 residues in the CDR3. The CDR3 here is CASQTTGALGGYTF. The CDR3 nucleotides are TGTGCCAGTCAAACAACAGGGGCTTTGGGAGGCTACACCTTC.

The rearrangement joins TRBV2 to TRBJ1-4; 7 bases fit TRBD1. This CDR3 is 16 amino acids long. Germline CDR1 SNHLY, CDR2 FYNNEI. The V and J ends lost 2 bases and 7 bases, in that order; junction bases with no gene match: 10. This CDR3 is CASSESPTSGGEKLFF. The CDR3 DNA reads TGTGCCAGCAGTGAATCCCCAACCTCAGGGGGTGAAAAACTGTTTTTT. The entire variable domain, with the rest obtained from reference TRBV2 and TRBJ1-4, is as follows: EPEVTQTPSHQVTQMGQEVILRCVPISNHLYFYWYRQILGQKVEFLVSFYNNEISEKSEIFDDQFSVERPDGSNFTLKIRSTKLEDSAMYFCASSESPTSGGEKLFFGSGTQLSVL.

This clone has just a few counts. J is TRBJ2-1 and V is TRBV15, with 9 bases aligning to TRBD2. Germline V gene data show CDR1 as LNHNV and CDR2 as YYDKDF (reference sequence). The CDR3 spans 18 residues. V lost 0 bases and J lost 0; bases outside the gene matches: 6. The DNA for the CDR3 is TGTGCCACCAGCAGAGATAAGGCGGGGGGGCCCTCCTACAATGAGCAGTTCTTC. As protein: CATSRDKAGGPSYNEQFF.

The chain combines TRBV19 with TRBJ1-4, with TRBD1 identical over 7 bases. Trimming removed 5 bases from V and 5 bases from J; junction bases left unmatched: 8. From germline, CDR1 is LNHDA and CDR2 SQIVND (reference sequence). This CDR3 spans 15 amino acids. CDR3 sequence reads: CASSPRTGYNEKLFF. CDR3 DNA sequence: TGTGCCAGTAGTCCACGGACAGGCTACAATGAAAAACTGTTTTTT.